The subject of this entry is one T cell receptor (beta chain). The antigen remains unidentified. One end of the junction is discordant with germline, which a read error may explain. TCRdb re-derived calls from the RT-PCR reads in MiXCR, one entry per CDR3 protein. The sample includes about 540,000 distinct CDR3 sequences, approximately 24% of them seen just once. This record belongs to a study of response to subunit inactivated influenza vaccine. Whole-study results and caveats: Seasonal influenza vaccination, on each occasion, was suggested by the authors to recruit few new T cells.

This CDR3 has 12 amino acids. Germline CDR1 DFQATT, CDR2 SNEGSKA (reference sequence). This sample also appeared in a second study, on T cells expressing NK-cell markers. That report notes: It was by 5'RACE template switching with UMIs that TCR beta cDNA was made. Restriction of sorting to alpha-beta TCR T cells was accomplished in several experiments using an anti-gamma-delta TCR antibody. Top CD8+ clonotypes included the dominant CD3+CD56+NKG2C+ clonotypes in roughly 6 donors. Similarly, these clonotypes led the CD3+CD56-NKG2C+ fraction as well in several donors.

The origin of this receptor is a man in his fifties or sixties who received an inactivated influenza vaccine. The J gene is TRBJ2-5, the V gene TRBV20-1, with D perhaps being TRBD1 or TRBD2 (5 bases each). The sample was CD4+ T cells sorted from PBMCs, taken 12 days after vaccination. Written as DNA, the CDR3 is TGCAGTGCTATGCCGGGGCAAGCGACCCAGTACTTC. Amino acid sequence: CSAMPGQATQYF.